The sequence of this T cell receptor (beta chain) was determined in a study of blood T cell repertoires in COVID-19. For the study at large: Collection of acute and convalescent COVID-19 samples took place in the United States, Italy and Spain. T cells, B-cell-depleted T cells, or PBMCs provided the cDNA or gDNA that served as material.

Original methodology: Researchers report that nucleated cell counts were estimated from reference gene primer amplification. TCRdb's table, derived via immunoSEQ multiplex PCR, lists solely in-frame clones and lacks some. The V and J calls and clone size were taken over from that table, and D and trimming were inferred from the DNA. This sample has 66,000 or so clones, with about four fifths found just once. This CDR3 has 17 amino acids. Losses at the gene ends were 2 bases for V and 0 bases for J; bases not matched to a gene: 6. Germline values: CDR1 LGHDT, CDR2 YNNKEL (reference sequence). Specimen: peripheral blood. The chain uses TRBV3-1 (or the pseudogene TRBV3-2) and TRBJ1-5; TRBD1 matches 8 bases. This TCR came from a human donor in a cohort sampled during active COVID-19. The CDR3 DNA is TGTGCCAGCAGCCAAAGGACAGGGAATTATAGCAATCAGCCCCAGCATTTT. It is translated as CASSQRTGNYSNQPQHF.